This TCR beta chain was observed in a study of blood T cell repertoires in COVID-19. Turning to the study itself: Collection of acute and convalescent COVID-19 samples took place in the United States, Italy and Spain. PBMCs, B-cell-depleted T cells, or T cells were the source of the cDNA or gDNA that made up the material.

In the authors' methods: For nucleated cells, counts were estimated from reference gene primer amplification. Profiling relied on immunoSEQ multiplex PCR, and the TCRdb table lists in-frame clones only, not all of them. V, J and clone size were drawn from that table, and D and trimming were deduced from the DNA. The sample lists about 200,000 clones; about 85% were seen once. Per the germline V gene, CDR1 is KGHDR and CDR2 is SFDVKD. This CDR3 contains 14 residues. Deletions cut 3 bases from V and 6 bases from J, with 13 bases between. The sequenced sample was peripheral blood. The source of this sequence is a woman of 80 years or more with acute or convalescent COVID-19. The rearrangement uses TRBV24-1 and TRBJ1-1; D is unresolved. Written as DNA, the CDR3 is TGTGCCACCAGTGATCCGAGGAGAGAGTCTGAAGCTTTCTTT. Residues: CATSDPRRESEAFF.